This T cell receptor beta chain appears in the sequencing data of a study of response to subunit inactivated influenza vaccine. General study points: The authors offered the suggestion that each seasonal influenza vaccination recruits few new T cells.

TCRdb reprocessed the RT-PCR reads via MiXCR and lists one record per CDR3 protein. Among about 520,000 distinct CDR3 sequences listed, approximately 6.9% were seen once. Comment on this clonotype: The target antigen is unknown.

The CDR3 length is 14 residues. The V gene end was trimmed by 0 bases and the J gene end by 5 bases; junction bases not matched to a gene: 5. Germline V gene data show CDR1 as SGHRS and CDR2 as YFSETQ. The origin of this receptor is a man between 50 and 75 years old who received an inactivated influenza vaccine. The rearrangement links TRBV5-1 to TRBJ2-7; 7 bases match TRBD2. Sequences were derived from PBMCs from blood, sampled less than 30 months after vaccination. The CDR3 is CASSLAGGTNEQYF. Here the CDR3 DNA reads TGCGCCAGCAGCTTGGCCGGGGGGACCAACGAGCAGTACTTC.